The rows below give T cell receptor beta chains drawn from one sample of a study of blood T cell repertoires in COVID-19. This table comes from immunoSEQ multiplex PCR, and its TCRdb copy is limited to in-frame clones, with some not included. This sample has about 180,000 clones, with about 84% found just once. Sequencing used peripheral blood. Receptors were obtained from an older person with COVID-19, enrolled during active disease. The CDR3 runs from the conserved cysteine through the conserved F or W. Fields, in order: V gene, clone size, J gene, D gene, CDR3 protein, CDR3 DNA. A D gene is named only where the DNA matches it firmly. A row's size may be missing; if present it is once, few, many or a size class.

TRBV2	NA	TRBJ2-7	NA	CASMTGHIREYEQYF	TGTGCCAGCATGACGGGCCATATACGGGAGTACGAGCAGTACTTC
TRBV7-9	NA	TRBJ2-5	NA	CASSARTGRVETQYF	TGTGCCAGCAGCGCGCGGACAGGGAGGGTAGAGACCCAGTACTTC
TRBV7-9	NA	TRBJ2-2	TRBD2	CASSPRLAGGLFGTGELFF	TGTGCCAGCAGCCCCCGATTAGCGGGGGGGCTCTTTGGCACCGGGGAGCTGTTTTTT
TRBV19	NA	TRBJ1-5	NA	CASSMGRVGNQPQHF	TGTGCCAGTAGTATGGGCAGGGTCGGCAATCAGCCCCAGCATTTT
TRBV10-1	NA	TRBJ2-5	NA	CASNQEKTQYF	TGCGCCAGCAACCAAGAGAAGACCCAGTACTTC
TRBV19	NA	TRBJ2-1	NA	CASRLNNEQFF	TGTGCCAGTAGGTTAAACAATGAGCAGTTCTTC
TRBV24-1	once	TRBJ1-5	NA	CATSDAGHSNQPQHF	TGTGCCACCAGTGATGCTGGACATTCCAATCAGCCCCAGCATTTT
TRBV19	NA	TRBJ2-3	NA	CASSNRGNTGTDTQYF	TGTGCCAGTAGTAACCGGGGGAACACGGGCACAGATACGCAGTATTTT
TRBV9	NA	TRBJ2-2	TRBD2	CASSFSGRDTGELFF	TGTGCCAGCAGCTTTAGCGGGAGGGACACCGGGGAGCTGTTTTTT
TRBV18	NA	TRBJ1-1	NA	CASSPVEGGKAFF	TGTGCCAGCTCACCGGTAGAGGGAGGAAAGGCTTTCTTT
TRBV28	few	TRBJ1-5	NA	CAISTGSHQPQHF	TGTGCCATCTCTACAGGGAGTCATCAGCCCCAGCATTTT
TRBV28	once	TRBJ1-1	NA	CASLLNTEAFF	TGTGCCAGCCTTCTGAACACTGAAGCTTTCTTT
TRBV19	NA	TRBJ2-3	TRBD1	CASKLQGALDTQYF	TGTGCCAGTAAATTGCAGGGGGCCTTAGATACGCAGTATTTT
TRBV7-3	NA	TRBJ1-1	NA	CASSLGRATEAFF	TGTGCCAGCAGCTTGGGCAGGGCCACTGAAGCTTTCTTT
TRBV25-1	NA	TRBJ2-1	NA	CASSRGNEQFF	TGTGCCAGCTCCAGGGGCAATGAGCAGTTCTTC
TRBV2	NA	TRBJ2-7	TRBD2	CASKTSAAYEQYF	TGTGCCAGCAAGACTAGCGCGGCCTACGAGCAGTACTTC
TRBV4-3	NA	TRBJ2-4	NA	CASSQEIGGLLAKNIQYF	TGCGCCAGCAGCCAAGAGATTGGGGGCCTTCTAGCCAAAAACATTCAGTACTTC
TRBV2	NA	TRBJ1-4	NA	CATEGRNEKLFF	TGTGCCACGGAGGGCCGCAATGAAAAACTGTTTTTT
TRBV4-1	NA	TRBJ2-4	TRBD1	CASSQGDSAKNIQYF	TGCGCCAGCAGCCAGGGGGACAGTGCCAAAAACATTCAGTACTTC
TRBV27	NA	TRBJ2-2	TRBD2	CASRRIGLARETGELFF	TGTGCCAGCAGACGAATCGGACTAGCGCGTGAGACCGGGGAGCTGTTTTTT
TRBV9	NA	TRBJ1-3	NA	CASSAAGLSGNTIYF	TGTGCCAGCAGCGCGGCAGGGTTGTCTGGAAACACCATATATTTT
TRBV5-1	NA	TRBJ1-2	TRBD1	CASSSGTGGLNYGYTF	TGCGCCAGCAGCTCAGGGACAGGGGGCCTTAACTATGGCTACACCTTC
TRBV9	few	TRBJ2-5	TRBD1	CASSGGQGAGETQYF	TGTGCCAGCAGCGGCGGGCAGGGGGCAGGAGAGACCCAGTACTTC
TRBV6-2/TRBV6-3	NA	TRBJ2-6	NA	CASSTPPLSDSGANVLTF	TGTGCCAGCAGTACCCCGCCCCTGAGCGACTCTGGGGCCAACGTCCTGACTTTC
TRBV27	NA	TRBJ2-7	NA	CASRPNRAYEQYF	TGTGCCAGCAGACCCAACAGAGCCTACGAGCAGTACTTC
TRBV19	NA	TRBJ1-1	TRBD1	CASSSRLGQGGGGTEAFF	TGTGCCAGTAGTTCCAGACTCGGACAGGGGGGAGGTGGCACTGAAGCTTTCTTT
TRBV3-1/TRBV3-2	NA	TRBJ2-3	TRBD2	CASSRTTSGYTTSTDTQYF	TGTGCCAGCAGCCGTACGACTAGCGGGTATACAACTAGCACAGATACGCAGTATTTT
TRBV4-1	NA	TRBJ1-2	TRBD1	CASSQGTRKQGDTNYGYTF	TGCGCCAGCAGCCAAGGGACCCGGAAACAGGGGGATACTAACTATGGCTACACCTTC
TRBV7-6	many	TRBJ2-6	NA	CASSLIPSSGANVLTF	TGTGCCAGCAGCTTAATCCCTAGCTCTGGGGCCAACGTCCTGACTTTC
TRBV7-2	NA	TRBJ2-3	TRBD1	CASSLTGTVVFPDTQYF	TGTGCCAGCAGCCTAACCGGGACAGTTGTCTTCCCAGATACGCAGTATTTT
TRBV3-1/TRBV3-2	NA	TRBJ2-7	NA	CASSQEGTSYEQYF	TGTGCCAGCAGCCAAGAGGGGACTTCCTACGAGCAGTACTTC
TRBV5-1	NA	TRBJ2-3	NA	CASRLALGRGTDTQYF	TGCGCCAGCAGGCTGGCACTGGGGCGTGGGACAGATACGCAGTATTTT
TRBV18	NA	TRBJ1-2	NA	CASSPTRAEGYTF	TGTGCCAGCTCACCGACGCGCGCGGAGGGCTACACCTTC
TRBV20-1	NA	TRBJ2-5	NA	CSARAGETQYF	TGCAGTGCTCGCGCGGGAGAGACCCAGTACTTC
TRBV29-1	NA	TRBJ1-1	NA	CSGTQNTEAFF	TGCAGCGGCACACAGAACACTGAAGCTTTCTTT
TRBV7-7	NA	TRBJ2-5	TRBD2	CASTTNTGGRQETQYF	TGTGCCAGCACCACAAACACGGGGGGAAGACAAGAGACCCAGTACTTC
TRBV10-3	NA	TRBJ1-6	TRBD1	CAISGDSASPLHF	TGTGCCATCAGTGGGGACAGTGCTTCACCCCTCCACTTT
TRBV4-3	NA	TRBJ2-2	TRBD2	CASSLAIAGHTGELFF	TGCGCCAGCAGCCTCGCCATAGCGGGGCACACCGGGGAGCTGTTTTTT
TRBV19	NA	TRBJ2-6	TRBD1	CASSPTGGPSSGANVLTF	TGTGCCAGTAGTCCGACAGGGGGACCAAGCTCTGGGGCCAACGTCCTGACTTTC
TRBV4-3	NA	TRBJ2-2	TRBD2	CASSQAFPLAGYTGELFF	TGCGCCAGCAGCCAAGCATTCCCCCTAGCGGGATACACCGGGGAGCTGTTTTTT
TRBV7-9	NA	TRBJ1-1	TRBD1	CASSYRQGALDTEAFF	TGTGCCAGCAGCTACCGACAGGGGGCATTGGACACTGAAGCTTTCTTT
TRBV10-1	few	TRBJ2-7	NA	CASPREGRQGINEQYF	TGCGCCAGCCCCCGGGAGGGGAGACAGGGAATCAACGAGCAGTACTTC
TRBV30	NA	TRBJ2-5	TRBD2	CAWSPGGVQETQYF	TGTGCCTGGAGTCCGGGGGGGGTCCAAGAGACCCAGTACTTC
TRBV14	NA	TRBJ1-1	NA	CASSRNRGTEAFF	TGTGCCAGCAGCCGAAATCGGGGCACTGAAGCTTTCTTT
TRBV7-2	NA	TRBJ1-5	NA	CASSRDYQPQHF	TGTGCCAGCAGCCGGGATTATCAGCCCCAGCATTTT